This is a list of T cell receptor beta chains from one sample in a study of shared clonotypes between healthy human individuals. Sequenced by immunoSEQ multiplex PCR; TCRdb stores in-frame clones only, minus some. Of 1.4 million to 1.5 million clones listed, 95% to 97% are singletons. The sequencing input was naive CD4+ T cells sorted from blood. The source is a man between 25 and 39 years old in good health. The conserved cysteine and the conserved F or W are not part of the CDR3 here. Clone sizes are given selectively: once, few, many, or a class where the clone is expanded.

cdr3_aa: ASSPSGTSPYNEQF
v_call: TRBV18
j_call: TRBJ2-1
clone_size: -

cdr3_aa: ASSLPGHSMNTEAF
v_call: TRBV28
j_call: TRBJ1-1
clone_size: -

cdr3_aa: ASSMPSGEQF
v_call: TRBV11-3
j_call: TRBJ2-1
clone_size: -

cdr3_aa: ASSLAGYGYT
v_call: TRBV7-2
j_call: TRBJ1-2
clone_size: -

cdr3_aa: ASSIGRSSGNTIY
v_call: TRBV19
j_call: TRBJ1-3
clone_size: -

cdr3_aa: ATSRDGSGSPNEKLF
v_call: TRBV15
j_call: TRBJ1-4
clone_size: -

cdr3_aa: ASSWNEKEGRLRGYT
v_call: TRBV11-2
j_call: TRBJ1-2
clone_size: -

cdr3_aa: ASSSPGLSYEQY
v_call: TRBV28
j_call: TRBJ2-7
clone_size: -

cdr3_aa: ASSRDSQPQH
v_call: TRBV2
j_call: TRBJ1-5
clone_size: -

cdr3_aa: ASSPSNGNTIY
v_call: TRBV28
j_call: TRBJ1-3
clone_size: -

cdr3_aa: ASSLVKIDYGYTFGSEGSGYT
v_call: TRBV5-1
j_call: TRBJ1-2
clone_size: -

cdr3_aa: ASKGLRSNEQF
v_call: TRBV2
j_call: TRBJ2-1
clone_size: -

cdr3_aa: ASSYGTRTGANVLT
v_call: TRBV27
j_call: TRBJ2-6
clone_size: -

cdr3_aa: ASSVGRTNEQF
v_call: TRBV9
j_call: TRBJ2-1
clone_size: -

cdr3_aa: ASSLTQGGGDSGANVLT
v_call: TRBV7-9
j_call: TRBJ2-6
clone_size: once

cdr3_aa: ASSRGQDHNYGYT
v_call: TRBV7-2
j_call: TRBJ1-2
clone_size: once

cdr3_aa: ASSLTGPNYGYT
v_call: TRBV5-4
j_call: TRBJ1-2
clone_size: -

cdr3_aa: ATSRDRVAETQY
v_call: TRBV15
j_call: TRBJ2-5
clone_size: -

cdr3_aa: ASSGPSVVGYT
v_call: TRBV9
j_call: TRBJ1-2
clone_size: -

cdr3_aa: ASSPLLAGGSGANVLT
v_call: TRBV18
j_call: TRBJ2-6
clone_size: -

cdr3_aa: ASSLDFEQY
v_call: TRBV11-2
j_call: TRBJ2-7
clone_size: -

cdr3_aa: ASRSGNSYNEQF
v_call: TRBV7-9
j_call: TRBJ2-1
clone_size: -

cdr3_aa: ASSHLTSGSYEQY
v_call: TRBV4-1
j_call: TRBJ2-7
clone_size: -

cdr3_aa: ASSIGAGGTDTQY
v_call: TRBV19
j_call: TRBJ2-3
clone_size: -

cdr3_aa: ASSVVSLSLYGYT
v_call: TRBV9
j_call: TRBJ1-2
clone_size: -

cdr3_aa: ATGTDSNQPQH
v_call: TRBV2
j_call: TRBJ1-5
clone_size: -

cdr3_aa: ASRSPVIYEQY
v_call: TRBV28
j_call: TRBJ2-7
clone_size: -

cdr3_aa: ASSHPTVIGNVNQPQH
v_call: TRBV4-1
j_call: TRBJ1-5
clone_size: -

cdr3_aa: ASSWGVAGAYNEQF
v_call: TRBV5-1
j_call: TRBJ2-1
clone_size: -

cdr3_aa: ASSDWGTEAF
v_call: TRBV10-1
j_call: TRBJ1-1
clone_size: -

cdr3_aa: ASRGGSGDSYEQY
v_call: TRBV5-1
j_call: TRBJ2-7
clone_size: -

cdr3_aa: ASLEPGQKKGGNQPQH
v_call: TRBV28
j_call: TRBJ1-5
clone_size: once

cdr3_aa: ASRERETLNEQF
v_call: TRBV6-1
j_call: TRBJ2-1
clone_size: -

cdr3_aa: ASSSSWRTSGLGNEQF
v_call: TRBV27
j_call: TRBJ2-1
clone_size: -

cdr3_aa: ASSEQPRGEAF
v_call: TRBV10-1
j_call: TRBJ1-1
clone_size: -

cdr3_aa: ASNPGGATYNEQF
v_call: TRBV6-6
j_call: TRBJ2-1
clone_size: -

cdr3_aa: ASSQLGSPGELF
v_call: TRBV4-3
j_call: TRBJ2-2
clone_size: -

cdr3_aa: ASSLWTGSSGNTIY
v_call: TRBV7-9
j_call: TRBJ1-3
clone_size: -

cdr3_aa: ASSLGSGEETQY
v_call: TRBV5-4
j_call: TRBJ2-5
clone_size: -

cdr3_aa: AVRRDTYTEAF
v_call: TRBV7-9
j_call: TRBJ1-1
clone_size: -

cdr3_aa: ASSSTSGTGGYAGANVLT
v_call: TRBV11-3
j_call: TRBJ2-6
clone_size: -

cdr3_aa: ASSPSLQGDEQF
v_call: TRBV7-3
j_call: TRBJ2-1
clone_size: once

cdr3_aa: ASRETSGSYNEQF
v_call: TRBV11-2
j_call: TRBJ2-1
clone_size: -

cdr3_aa: ASSVAGQDRFGEQY
v_call: TRBV9
j_call: TRBJ2-7
clone_size: -